This section outlines one T cell receptor beta chain sequence together with its context. Symptom resolution, clearance, or two negative PCRs marked the recovered donors of Cohort 3. This entry belongs to a study of blood T cell repertoires in COVID-19. As for the study in general: COVID-19 samples, acute and convalescent, were from the United States, Italy and Spain. From T cells, B-cell-depleted T cells, or PBMCs came the material, which was cDNA or gDNA.

V lost 7 bases and J 3 bases, leaving 16 bases between the germline ends. Germline V gene data show CDR1 as MDHEN and CDR2 as SYDVKM. This CDR3 is built from 15 residues. In the source study's methods: From reference gene primer amplification, estimates of nucleated cell counts were derived. The repertoire was sequenced with immunoSEQ multiplex PCR; TCRdb's copy has only in-frame clones and lacks some. D and trimming come from the DNA, and the V and J calls and clone size come from that table. The table lists roughly 160,000 clones, more than 85% of them singletons. The sample was PBMCs or T cells enriched from blood (not recorded which). The chain employs TRBV28 and TRBJ1-5; D not resolved. This clonotype was obtained from a woman in her forties or fifties who had recovered from COVID-19. CDR3 nucleotide sequence: TGTGCCAGCACCCTTCGAGGGCTTCTCAATCAGCCCCAGCATTTT. Translating gives CASTLRGLLNQPQHF.